The sequence of this TCR beta chain was determined in a study of beta chain features in type 1 diabetes. Sampling consisted of one heparinised blood draw per donor, averaging around 120 mL. Sorted CD4+ subsets: naive, central memory, regulatory, stem cell-like memory (CD45RO/CCR7/CD25/CD127/CD95/CD27 panel). TCRB transcripts that were expressed got sequenced, as all of the isolated RNA had been reverse transcribed. The assay was immunoSEQ multiplex PCR, and TCRdb's table has in-frame clones only and misses some. Among under 800,000 clones, around 15% were seen once, and the ten largest hold more than 0.08%. V dropped 1 base and J dropped 6; count of bases not matched to a gene: 6. The CDR3 is 16 residues long. Germline CDR1 reads SGDLS; CDR2 reads YYNGEE.

V usage is TRBV9 and J usage is TRBJ2-2, with 10 bases identical to TRBD2. The clonotype was recovered from a man aged 18 to 30 in good health. The sample was naive CD4+ T cells from blood. The CDR3 nucleotides read TGTGCCAGCAGCGTAAATCCTAGCGGGAGTTCCGGGGAGCTGTTTTTT. This gives the protein CASSVNPSGSSGELFF.